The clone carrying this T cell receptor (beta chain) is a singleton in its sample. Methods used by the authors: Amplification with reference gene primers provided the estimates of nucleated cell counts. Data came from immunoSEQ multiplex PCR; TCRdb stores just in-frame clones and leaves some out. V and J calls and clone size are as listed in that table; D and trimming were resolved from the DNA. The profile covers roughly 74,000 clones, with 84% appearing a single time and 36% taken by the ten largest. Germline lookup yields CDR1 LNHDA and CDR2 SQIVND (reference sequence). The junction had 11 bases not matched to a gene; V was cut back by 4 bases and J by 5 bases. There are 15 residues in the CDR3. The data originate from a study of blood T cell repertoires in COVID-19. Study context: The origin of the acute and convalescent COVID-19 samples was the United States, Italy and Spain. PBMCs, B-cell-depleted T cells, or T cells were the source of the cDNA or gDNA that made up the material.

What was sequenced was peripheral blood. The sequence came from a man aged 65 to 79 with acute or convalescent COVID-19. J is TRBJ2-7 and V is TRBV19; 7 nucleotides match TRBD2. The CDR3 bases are TGTGCCAGTAGTAACACCGGGACTAAAGATAACGAGCAGTACTTC. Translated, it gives CASSNTGTKDNEQYF.